Listed here are 28 T cell receptor beta chains from one sample, sequenced in a study of blood T cell repertoires in COVID-19. The data were produced by immunoSEQ multiplex PCR, yet TCRdb's version contains in-frame clones alone and is incomplete. The profile shows 150,000 to 200,000 clones, roughly 84% of them singletons. Sequencing input: PBMCs or T cells enriched from blood (not recorded which). The receptors were sampled from a woman aged 60-70 years who had recovered from COVID-19.

The J gene is TRBJ1-2, the V gene TRBV6-5; tentative D call: TRBD1 (6 bases). The CDR3 is 14 amino acids. V was trimmed by 6 bases and J by 7 bases, leaving 18 bases between them. CDR1 is MNHEY, CDR2 SVGAGI, per germline. As DNA, the CDR3 is TGTGCCAGCAGCAGTGTCAGGGGCGGTGTTGGCTACACCTTC. It is translated as CASSSVRGGVGYTF.

This clone has just a few counts. CDR3 coding DNA: TGTGCCAGCAGCCCAGGGGGAGGCTCCTACGAGCAGTACTTC. This gives the protein CASSPGGGSYEQYF. The chain carries TRBV7-9 and TRBJ2-7; possible D gene TRBD1, 7 bases. The CDR3 spans 14 residues. Trimming took off 5 bases at V and 0 bases at J, with 11 bases between the two ends. Germline lookup yields CDR1 SEHNR and CDR2 FQNEAQ (reference sequence).

This chain joins TRBV5-1 and TRBJ2-3; 7 nucleotides line up with TRBD2. After removal of 4 bases from V and 4 bases from J, the junction contained 6 bases not matched to a gene. Germline CDR1 and CDR2: SGHRS and YFSETQ. This CDR3 has 14 amino acids. The CDR3 DNA is TGCGCCAGCAGCCCGGCGGGGGAAGCAGATACGCAGTATTTT. This encodes CASSPAGEADTQYF.

The V gene is TRBV7-6, the J gene TRBJ1-1, with 7 bases aligning to TRBD1. CDR1 is SGHVS and CDR2 is FNYEAQ in the germline V gene. CDR3 length: 18 amino acids. V was pared by 4 bases and J by 0 bases, with 14 bases of the junction left unmatched. The CDR3 here is CASSSSIRDRWLNTEAFF. Written as DNA, the CDR3 is TGTGCCAGCAGCTCCTCCATCCGGGACAGATGGCTGAACACTGAAGCTTTCTTT. The full variable domain, rest sourced from reference TRBV7-6 and TRBJ1-1, is GAGVSQSPRYKVTKRGQDVALRCDPISGHVSLYWYRQALGQGPEFLTYFNYEAQQDKSGLPNDRFSAERPEGSISTLTIQRTEQRDSAMYRCASSSSIRDRWLNTEAFFGQGTRLTVV.

This sequence joins TRBV12-3 or TRBV12-4 and TRBJ1-5; 7 positions agree with TRBD1. CDR3 size: 13 residues. Trimming removed 3 bases from V and 7 bases from J; junction bases left unmatched: 3. The CDR3 loop reads CASSFLGGQPQHF. As DNA, the CDR3 is TGTGCCAGCAGTTTCTTAGGGGGCCAGCCCCAGCATTTT.

The rearrangement links TRBV3-1 (or the pseudogene TRBV3-2) to TRBJ1-1; tentative D call: TRBD1 (5 bases). Germline V gene sequence: CDR1 LGHDT, CDR2 YNNKEL (reference sequence). The germline V and J ends were trimmed by 4 bases and 4 bases, with 16 bases remaining between them. The CDR3 covers 15 residues. Written as DNA, the CDR3 is TGTGCCAGCAGCCTTTGGGGGATGGGGGGCACTGAAGCTTTCTTT. Translated: CASSLWGMGGTEAFF.

This sequence joins TRBV7-9 and TRBJ1-3, with D tentatively TRBD1 (6 bases). This CDR3 region has 14 residues. CDR1 SEHNR and CDR2 FQNEAQ come from the germline V gene (reference sequence). The V end was cut by 2 bases, the J end by 4 bases, with 9 bases between. In DNA form, the CDR3 reads TGTGCCAGCAGCTTAATGGGGGCCGGAAACACCATATATTTT. Translated, it gives CASSLMGAGNTIYF.

The chain combines TRBV7-3 with TRBJ2-1, with TRBD2 identical over 11 bases. J lost 9 bases, V lost 4 bases, and 8 bases had no gene match. Germline assignment: CDR1 SGHTA and CDR2 FQGTGA. The CDR3 has 15 amino acids. CDR3 nucleotide sequence: TGTGCCAGCAGCTCCTTAGCGGGAGGGCTGACTGAGCAGTTCTTC. This sequence encodes CASSSLAGGLTEQFF.

This clone was seen more than once but under ten times. In DNA, the CDR3 is TGTGCCAGCAGCTTAGGACAGTACTATGGCTACACCTTC. Amino acids: CASSLGQYYGYTF. This chain uses TRBV7-9 with TRBJ1-2; D perhaps matches TRBD1 (5 bases). The CDR3 extends over 13 amino acids. CDR1 and CDR2 (germline): SEHNR, FQNEAQ (reference sequence). Trimming pared 1 base from V and 3 bases from J, leaving 6 bases between.

V usage is TRBV18 and J usage is TRBJ2-3, with TRBD2 matching over 9 bases. Germline trimming cut 7 bases from V and 3 bases from J; bases unmatched to any gene: 5. Looked up from germline, CDR1 is KGHSH and CDR2 is LQKENI. The CDR3 extends over 14 amino acids. CDR3 sequence reads: CASFSGSVTDTQYF. In nucleotides, the CDR3 is TGTGCCAGCTTTAGCGGGAGTGTTACAGATACGCAGTATTTT.

This clone has only one observation. Other DNA sequences of this sample code for an identical CDR3. The chain combines TRBV28 with TRBJ1-4, with 8 nucleotides matching TRBD1. The junction had 5 bases not matched to a gene; V was cut back by 3 bases and J by 8 bases. Germline values: CDR1 MDHEN, CDR2 SYDVKM. The CDR3 loop spans 14 amino acids. Written as DNA, the CDR3 is TGTGCCAGCAGTTTGCGACAGGGGAGGGAAAAACTGTTTTTT. Translated, it gives CASSLRQGREKLFF.

This chain uses TRBV9 with TRBJ2-7; the D gene is possibly TRBD2 (6 bases). Germline assignment: CDR1 SGDLS and CDR2 YYNGEE. The CDR3 has 14 amino acids. Trimming shortened V by 4 bases and J by 4 bases, and 15 bases separated the two germline ends. The CDR3 reads CASSPRRGWYEQYF. CDR3 nucleotide sequence: TGTGCCAGCAGCCCCAGGCGGGGTTGGTACGAGCAGTACTTC.

V usage is TRBV7-9 and J usage is TRBJ2-5; 7 bases are a match to TRBD2. Germline CDR1 is SEHNR and CDR2 is FQNEAQ (reference sequence). V was pared by 5 bases and J by 4 bases, with 7 bases of the junction left unmatched. CDR3 length: 14 amino acids. Here the CDR3 DNA reads TGTGCCAGCAGCCCGCCACTAGCGTCAGAGACCCAGTACTTC. Translation gives CASSPPLASETQYF.

This rearrangement joins TRBV6-2 or TRBV6-3 to TRBJ2-3, with 7 bases fitting TRBD2. Germline trimming cut 6 bases from V and 3 bases from J; bases unmatched to any gene: 9. CDR3 length: 15 amino acids. The germline CDR1 and CDR2 sequences are MNHEY and SVGEGT. The CDR3 here is CASSPGLDNTDTQYF. CDR3 nucleotides: TGTGCCAGCAGCCCCGGACTAGATAATACAGATACGCAGTATTTT.

With regard to this clone: A junction end diverges from the germline sequence, so it may reflect a read error. The chain recombines TRBV7-6 with TRBJ1-2; 10 nucleotides match TRBD1. In germline, CDR1 is SGHVS, CDR2 FNYEAQ. The CDR3 covers 15 residues. The CDR3 here is CASSLASGQGHGYTF. The DNA of the CDR3 is TGTGCCAGCAGCCTAGCGTCGGGACAGGGGCATGGCTACACCTTC.

This chain uses TRBV27 with TRBJ2-7; 9 bases match TRBD1. V shed 5 bases and J 2 bases; nucleotides not matched to a gene: 7. CDR3 length equals 15 residues. Germline loops: CDR1 MNHEY, CDR2 SMNVEV (reference sequence). CDR3 sequence: CASSPHGQGTYEQYF. The CDR3 nucleotides are TGTGCCAGCAGTCCCCATGGACAGGGGACCTACGAGCAGTACTTC.

This chain links TRBV19 with TRBJ1-6; D remains unclear. The CDR3 runs 14 residues. In germline, CDR1 is LNHDA, CDR2 SQIVND (reference sequence). Between the trimmed V and J ends, which lost 4 bases and 7 bases, there was a span of 11 bases. The CDR3 nucleotides are TGTGCCAGTAGTAGGGAGACACGAAATTCACCCCTCCACTTT. Residues: CASSRETRNSPLHF.

The V and J genes are TRBV4-2 and TRBJ2-5; TRBD1 aligns across 7 bases. The germline V gene has CDR1 LGHNA and CDR2 YNFKEQ. The CDR3 has 15 amino acids. Trimming at V came to 2 bases and at J to 2 bases, leaving 5 bases not matched to a gene. The CDR3 here is CASSQRDSPQETQYF. The CDR3 region has the DNA TGTGCCAGCAGCCAACGGGACAGTCCACAAGAGACCCAGTACTTC.

This chain links TRBV6-5 with TRBJ2-3; maybe TRBD1 (5 bases). The CDR3 spans 11 residues. The ends were cut back, 8 bases at V and 4 bases at J, with 7 bases in the middle. CDR1 is MNHEY, CDR2 SVGAGI, per germline. The CDR3 protein is CASEGADTQYF. The CDR3 DNA follows: TGTGCCAGCGAAGGGGCAGATACGCAGTATTTT.

This clone was picked up one time. This chain uses TRBV30 with TRBJ2-5, with a tentative D call TRBD1 (6 bases). The V and J ends lost 4 bases and 3 bases respectively, with 12 bases between them. The CDR3 runs 13 residues. The germline V gene encodes CDR1 GTSNPN and CDR2 SVGIG (reference sequence). The CDR3 DNA follows: TGTGCCTGGAACAGGGTTCTAGAAGAGACCCAGTACTTC. Its translation: CAWNRVLEETQYF.

The rearrangement joins TRBV9 to TRBJ1-3; D unresolved. The CDR3 covers 15 residues. V lost 5 bases to trimming and J lost 0 bases, with 12 bases between them. CDR1 is SGDLS and CDR2 is YYNGEE in the germline V gene. CDR3 loop: CASSDTVRSGNTIYF. The CDR3 coding sequence is TGTGCCAGCAGTGATACAGTGCGCTCTGGAAACACCATATATTTT.

This chain joins TRBV6-5 and TRBJ2-1; D ambiguous. This CDR3 is 12 amino acids long. Germline V gene data show CDR1 as MNHEY and CDR2 as SVGAGI. Trimming cost V 4 bases and J 7 bases, with 8 bases left between them. CDR3 in DNA: TGTGCCAGCAGTTCCCTTTCTAATGAGCAGTTCTTC. Translated, it gives CASSSLSNEQFF.

The chain couples TRBV2 to TRBJ1-1, with D possibly matching TRBD1 (5 bases). The CDR3 runs to 13 residues. Trimming removed 2 bases at V and 8 bases at J, with 12 bases between. The V gene's germline CDR1 is SNHLY and CDR2 FYNNEI. CDR3 region: CASSEMEGREAFF. The CDR3 region has the DNA TGTGCCAGCAGTGAAATGGAGGGGAGAGAAGCTTTCTTT.

As concerns this clone: A junction end diverges from the germline sequence, so it may reflect a read error. V and J are TRBV18 and TRBJ1-1; D unclear. The CDR3 runs 13 residues. Germline V gives CDR1 KGHSH, CDR2 LQKENI. The CDR3 sequence is CASSLQQNTAAFF. CDR3 bases: TGTGCCAGCTCCCTACAGCAGAACACTGCAGCTTTCTTT.

This clone was seen a single time. The chain combines TRBV28 with TRBJ2-7; D possibly corresponds to TRBD2 (6 bases). The V end lost 5 bases, the J end lost 7 bases, and 21 bases lay between the germline ends. CDR3 length: 15 residues. From germline, CDR1 is MDHEN and CDR2 SYDVKM. In DNA, the CDR3 is TGTGCCAGCAGTACCCTGGGACTGGCTCTGGGGGAGCAGTACTTC. It codes for CASSTLGLALGEQYF.

The chain carries TRBV28 and TRBJ2-4; TRBD2 matches 8 bases. The CDR3 covers 15 residues. The V gene end was trimmed by 5 bases and the J gene end by 6 bases; junction bases not matched to a gene: 9. The germline V gene encodes CDR1 MDHEN and CDR2 SYDVKM. The CDR3 sequence is CASSGTSALPNIQYF. CDR3 nucleotide sequence: TGTGCCAGCAGTGGGACTAGTGCCCTTCCAAACATTCAGTACTTC. Drawing the rest from reference TRBV28 and TRBJ2-4, the complete variable domain is DVKVTQSSRYLVKRTGEKVFLECVQDMDHENMFWYRQDPGLGLRLIYFSYDVKMKEKGDIPEGYSVSREKKERFSLILESASTNQTSMYLCASSGTSALPNIQYFGAGTRLSVL.

CDR3 loop: CATSRGLAGRGELFF. The DNA of the CDR3 is TGTGCCACCAGCAGAGGACTAGCGGGGAGGGGGGAGCTGTTTTTT. The J gene is TRBJ2-2, the V gene TRBV15, with 11 bases lining up with TRBD2. CDR3 length equals 15 residues. V shed 1 base, J shed 8 bases, and the junction held 3 bases outside the gene matches. Germline V gene sequence: CDR1 LNHNV, CDR2 YYDKDF (reference sequence).

J is TRBJ1-3 and V is TRBV28, with unresolved D. The ends were cut back, 3 bases at V and 4 bases at J, with 16 bases in the middle. The CDR3 extends over 16 amino acids. In germline, CDR1 is MDHEN, CDR2 SYDVKM. CDR3 in amino acids: CASSFSRGVLGNTIYF. Here the CDR3 DNA reads TGTGCCAGCAGTTTCTCCCGAGGCGTACTCGGAAACACCATATATTTT. Full variable domain (missing parts from reference TRBV28 and TRBJ1-3): DVKVTQSSRYLVKRTGEKVFLECVQDMDHENMFWYRQDPGLGLRLIYFSYDVKMKEKGDIPEGYSVSREKKERFSLILESASTNQTSMYLCASSFSRGVLGNTIYFGEGSWLTVV.